One and the same sample provided the 9 T cell receptor beta chains below, sequenced in a study of T cells in Graves' hyperthyroidism and ophthalmopathy. RNA transcripts provided the source from which TCR beta CDR3 regions were amplified. During a first-round RT-PCR of the TCR CDR3, the HTBI primer set was used. TCRdb itself ran the multiplex PCR reads through MiXCR, one entry per CDR3 protein. The sample consists of around 340,000 distinct CDR3 sequences, about 15% of them appearing once. The sequenced material came from blood. Receptor source: a woman aged 25 to 39 with Graves' hyperthyroidism.

The sample holds many counts of this clonotype. The genes are TRBV12-3 or TRBV12-4 and TRBJ2-7, with 7 bases identical to TRBD2. V lost 3 bases to trimming and J lost 7 bases; unmatched junction nucleotides: 3. This CDR3 has 12 amino acids. The CDR3 sequence is CASSLTSREQYF. DNA for the CDR3: TGTGCCAGCAGTTTGACTAGCCGGGAGCAGTACTTC.

Ten or more counts support this clonotype. The chain joins TRBV7-2 to TRBJ2-7; tentative D call: TRBD1 (5 bases). Trimming stripped 5 bases from V and 2 bases from J, with 16 bases between. From germline, CDR1 is SGHTA and CDR2 FQGNSA. This CDR3 has 15 amino acids. The CDR3 bases are TGTGCCAGCAGCGAAGTTGAGACAGTGACCTACGAGCAGTACTTC. This gives the protein CASSEVETVTYEQYF.

This clonotype has ten or more counts. The chain combines TRBV28 with TRBJ2-1; 8 bases fit TRBD2. Per germline, CDR1 MDHEN and CDR2 SYDVKM. This CDR3 region has 14 residues. V lost 5 bases, J lost 2 bases, and 2 bases stayed unmatched. The CDR3 here is CASSPTSAYNEQFF. CDR3 nucleotides: TGTGCCAGCAGTCCGACTAGCGCCTACAATGAGCAGTTCTTC.

In this sample, this clonotype turned up many times. The J gene is TRBJ1-5, the V gene TRBV28; 8 bases match TRBD1. Germline trimming cut 2 bases from V and 2 bases from J; bases unmatched to any gene: 8. This CDR3 comprises 17 residues. The V gene's germline CDR1 is MDHEN and CDR2 SYDVKM. DNA for the CDR3: TGTGCCAGCAGTTTACGGACCGGGACAGGAGGCAATCAGCCCCAGCATTTT. Translated: CASSLRTGTGGNQPQHF.

The sample holds many counts of this clonotype. The chain combines TRBV7-2 with TRBJ1-1, with 7 bases fitting TRBD1. With 7 bases clipped from V and 3 bases from J, the junction kept 11 bases outside the gene matches. CDR1 is SGHTA, CDR2 FQGNSA, per germline. The CDR3 runs to 15 residues. For the CDR3, the DNA is TGTGCCAGCACACTGGTGCCCGACAGGGACACTGAAGCTTTCTTT. Residues: CASTLVPDRDTEAFF.

This clonotype was detected a few times. The rearrangement links TRBV2 to TRBJ2-7; the D gene is possibly TRBD1 (5 bases). V dropped 4 bases and J dropped 7 bases, with 11 bases sitting between them. CDR3 length equals 12 residues. The germline CDR1 and CDR2 sequences are SNHLY and FYNNEI. CDR3 amino acids: CASSVGAREQYF. The CDR3 DNA sequence: TGTGCCAGCAGTGTTGGGGCACGGGAGCAGTACTTC.

This clonotype was seen only a few times. The J gene is TRBJ2-1, the V gene TRBV29-1; perhaps D is TRBD1 or TRBD2 (6 bases each). This CDR3 has 10 residues. From germline, CDR1 is SQVTM and CDR2 ANQGSEA. The DNA of the CDR3 is TGCGGCGGAGGGGGCAATGAGCAGTTCTTC. Translated: CGGGGNEQFF.

At least ten counts were recorded for this clonotype. The chain joins TRBV12-3 or TRBV12-4 to TRBJ2-1; 10 nucleotides align to TRBD2. The V gene end was trimmed by 7 bases and the J gene end by 10 bases; junction bases not matched to a gene: 7. There are 13 residues in the CDR3. The CDR3 nucleotides are TGTGCCAGCATCCAAGCGGGAGGGCACGAGCAGTTCTTC. It encodes CASIQAGGHEQFF.

This clonotype was counted at least ten times. The V call is TRBV5-1, the J call TRBJ1-1; 7 bases align to TRBD1. This CDR3 contains 14 residues. Germline V gene data show CDR1 as SGHRS and CDR2 as YFSETQ. With 3 bases clipped from V and 4 bases from J, the junction kept 6 bases outside the gene matches. CDR3 sequence (DNA): TGCGCCAGCAGCTCGCCCTCAGGGGGCACTGAAGCTTTCTTT. Its protein product is CASSSPSGGTEAFF.